Presented here are 20 T cell receptor beta chains from one specimen sequenced in a study of tumor-infiltrating lymphocytes in primary liver carcinoma. From unsorted bulk tissue weighing about 20-32 mg, DNA and RNA were co-extracted. Reverse transcription of roughly 0.5 ug total RNA with a constant-region primer produced TCR beta cDNA. Three-round nested multiplex PCR performed with slightly modified ARM-PCR produced the TCR beta libraries. PCR rounds one and two used TRBV1-TRBV30 forward primers with a C-beta reverse primer for around 9 cycles each. TCRdb reprocessed the multiplex PCR reads with MiXCR, giving one entry per CDR3 protein. The table has 80,000 or so distinct CDR3 sequences, approximately 62% seen once. Sequenced input: tumor-adjacent normal liver tissue. The receptors derive from a man aged 40-55 years with primary liver carcinoma and hepatitis B virus infection.

V is TRBV28 and J is TRBJ2-2; D tentatively fits TRBD1 or TRBD2 (5 bases each). Germline V CDR1 and CDR2: MDHEN, SYDVKM. The CDR3 runs 14 residues. The CDR3 here is CVASRDLTTGELFF. CDR3 nucleotides: TGTGTCGCTTCAAGGGACCTAACCACCGGGGAGCTGTTTTTT.

Turning to this clonotype: One end of the junction does not line up with germline, which may come from a read error. The rearrangement joins TRBV5-6 to TRBJ2-7, with 10 bases matching TRBD1. The CDR3 loop spans 15 amino acids. Germline V CDR1 and CDR2: SGHDT, YYEEEE. In nucleotides, the CDR3 is TGTGTCAGCAGCATAGGACAGGGGGATACCTACGAGCAGTACTTC. Translation gives CVSSIGQGDTYEQYF. Together with reference TRBV5-6 and TRBJ2-7, the CDR3 gives the full variable domain: DAGVTQSPTHLIKTRGQQVTLRCSPKSGHDTVSWYQQALGQGPQFIFQYYEEEERQRGNFPDRFSGHQFPNYSSELNVNALLLGDSALYLCVSSIGQGDTYEQYFGPGTRLTVT.

Remarks on this clonotype: One end of the junction is discordant with germline, which a read error may explain. The chain combines TRBV4-3 with TRBJ2-7, with D maybe TRBD2 (6 bases). This CDR3 contains 15 residues. The germline CDR1 and CDR2 sequences are LGHNA and YSLEER. CDR3 protein: CARSQEEGGGYERYF. As DNA, the CDR3 is TGCGCCAGGAGCCAAGAGGAGGGAGGAGGCTACGAGCGGTACTTC.

Note on this clonotype: A read error may be the cause here, since a much bigger clone is one base away. The chain links TRBV29-1 to TRBJ1-2; 8 nucleotides match TRBD1. The CDR3 extends over 13 amino acids. Germline V lookup: CDR1 SQVTM, CDR2 ANQGSEA. CDR3 nucleotides: TGCAGCGTCCGATCAGGGGGCGCCTATAGCTACACCTTC. Translated: CSVRSGGAYSYTF.

On this clonotype itself: One junction end does not reproduce the germline sequence, and a read error may be involved. The chain recombines TRBV12-3 or TRBV12-4 with TRBJ1-3; D is unresolved. This CDR3 has 16 amino acids. CDR3 amino acids: CASSHDQRISGNTIYF. CDR3 nucleotide sequence: TGTGCCAGCAGTCATGACCAGCGCATCTCTGGAAACACCATATACTTT.

About this clonotype: With a much larger clone just one base away, this may be a read error. The chain carries TRBV21-1 and TRBJ2-2; TRBD1 reflects the table's D call only, with no check against the DNA. TRBV21-1 corresponds to a pseudogene. CDR3 size: 14 residues. The CDR3 region has the DNA TGTGCCAGCAGCGTGAGGGGGGCCACCGGGGAGCTGTTTTTT. Its protein is CASSVRGATGELFF.

The chain is built from TRBV28 and TRBJ2-5, with D unresolved. The V and J ends lost 3 bases and 5 bases respectively, with 10 bases between them. The CDR3 runs to 13 residues. Per the germline V gene, CDR1 is MDHEN and CDR2 is SYDVKM. The CDR3 DNA reads TGTGCCAGCAGTTTTGGGTCCGACGAGACCCAGTACTTC. It yields the protein CASSFGSDETQYF.

A word on this clonotype: Compared with germline, one end of the junction differs, possibly owing to a read error. The J gene is TRBJ2-7, the V gene TRBV29-1; D is possibly TRBD1 (5 bases). In germline, CDR1 is SQVTM, CDR2 ANQGSEA. The CDR3 is 13 amino acids. This chain's CDR3 is CSVTGQKLYEQCF. The CDR3 DNA is TGCAGTGTTACAGGACAAAAACTCTACGAGCAGTGCTTC.

In its sample, this clonotype is medium-sized. The rearrangement joins TRBV6-2 or TRBV6-3 to TRBJ2-7; D call uncertain. V lost 6 bases, J lost 5 bases, and 11 bases lay in between. Germline V CDR1 and CDR2: MNHEY, SVGEGT. The CDR3 contains 12 residues. The CDR3 loop reads CASRERGHEQYF. The CDR3 DNA reads as TGTGCCAGCAGAGAACGAGGTCACGAGCAGTACTTC.

About this clonotype itself: One end of the junction does not line up with germline, which may come from a read error. CDR3 sequence: CASNFRAPGTAKQEAQYF. In DNA form, the CDR3 reads TGTGCCAGCAACTTCCGAGCTCCCGGGACGGCGAAACAAGAGGCCCAGTACTTC. This rearrangement joins TRBV7-9 to TRBJ2-5; D tentatively reads TRBD1 or TRBD2 (5 bases each). This CDR3 has 18 amino acids. Germline loops: CDR1 SEHNR, CDR2 FQNEAQ (reference sequence).

The CDR3 nucleotides read TGCGCCAGCAGCCGAGATGGCAGCAAAACCTACGAGCAGTACTTC. Translated: CASSRDGSKTYEQYF. The chain recombines TRBV4-3 with TRBJ2-7, with D unclear. CDR3 length: 15 amino acids. Germline V CDR1 and CDR2: LGHNA, YSLEER. Trimming took 4 bases from V and 2 from J, leaving 15 bases between them.

This clonotype was seen only a few times. The chain is built from TRBV28 and TRBJ1-1; 7 positions match TRBD1. V shed 8 bases, J shed 3 bases, and the junction held 9 bases outside the gene matches. This CDR3 spans 14 amino acids. CDR1 and CDR2 (germline): MDHEN, SYDVKM. CDR3 sequence reads: CASLGGSKHTEAFF. In nucleotides, the CDR3 is TGTGCCAGCCTAGGGGGCTCGAAGCACACTGAAGCTTTCTTT.

Concerning this clonotype itself: The junction does not match germline at one end; this may be a read error. The chain carries TRBV11-2 and TRBJ2-7; D possibly corresponds to TRBD1 (5 bases). The CDR3 spans 13 residues. Germline assignment: CDR1 SGHAT and CDR2 FQNNGV. In DNA form, the CDR3 reads TGTACCAGCAACTTCGACAGCATCTACGAGCAGTACTTC. Residues: CTSNFDSIYEQYF.

This clonotype was found many times. J is TRBJ2-2 and V is TRBV29-1; 8 positions match TRBD1. The V segment lost 8 bases and the J segment 6 bases; nucleotides outside the gene matches: 5. CDR3 size: 12 residues. CDR1 is SQVTM, CDR2 ANQGSEA, per germline. The CDR3 spells CSLRTGSGELFF. Written as DNA, the CDR3 is TGCAGCCTACGGACAGGGTCCGGGGAGCTGTTTTTT.

Points on this clonotype: A read error may be the cause here, since a much bigger clone is one base away. The chain couples TRBV11-2 to TRBJ2-5; D unresolved. Per germline, CDR1 SGHAT and CDR2 FQNNGV. The CDR3 contains 13 residues. DNA of the CDR3: TGTGTCAGCAGCGCAGTGTTGAGGGAGACCCAGTACTTC. Translation gives CVSSAVLRETQYF.

In regard to this clonotype: The junction shows a germline mismatch at one end, possibly a read error. The chain uses TRBV6-5 and TRBJ2-3, with TRBD1 matching 7 bases. Germline V gene lookup returns CDR1 MNHEY and CDR2 SVGAGI. This CDR3 is 12 amino acids long. In DNA form, the CDR3 reads TGTACCAGCGGACAGGACACCGATACGCAGTATTTT. Its protein is CTSGQDTDTQYF.

This clonotype was recorded many times. The chain uses TRBV28 and TRBJ2-7; 13 bases fit TRBD2. Germline trimming cut 4 bases from V and 6 bases from J; bases unmatched to any gene: 9. CDR3 size: 16 residues. Germline CDR1 MDHEN, CDR2 SYDVKM. The CDR3 region has the DNA TGTGCCAGCAGTTATTTCGCCGGGACTAGCGGGACCGAGCAGTACTTC. It yields the protein CASSYFAGTSGTEQYF.

By frequency in the sample, this clonotype is medium-sized. V is TRBV29-1 and J is TRBJ2-1, with TRBD1 matching 10 bases. The CDR3 length is 12 residues. Germline values: CDR1 SQVTM, CDR2 ANQGSEA. The trim removed 7 bases at V and 6 bases at J, leaving 3 bases unmatched. The CDR3 DNA reads as TGCAGCGCCCGGACAGGGGGCAATGAGCAGTTCTTC. It encodes CSARTGGNEQFF.

The V gene is TRBV10-3, the J gene TRBJ2-7; no definite D call. V gave up 4 bases and J gave up 3 bases, with 22 bases separating them. Germline CDR1 reads ENHRY; CDR2 reads SYGVKD. The CDR3 totals 17 residues. The CDR3 reads CAISAGWRDELGYEQYF. In nucleotides, the CDR3 is TGTGCCATCAGTGCCGGCTGGCGCGATGAGCTGGGCTACGAGCAGTACTTC.

A few counts support this clonotype. The germline gene is not matched at one end of the junction; a read error may be the cause. The chain has TRBV12-3 or TRBV12-4 and TRBJ2-2; 7 nucleotides align to TRBD2. The CDR3 has 13 amino acids. For the CDR3, the DNA is TGTACCAGCAGTTTGCTAGCGGCCGGGGAGCTGTTTTTT. Its protein product is CTSSLLAAGELFF.